This T cell receptor beta chain was captured in a study of OX40 agonist ivuxolimab in advanced cancers. Libraries were prepared by immunoSEQ multiplex PCR; TCRdb keeps only in-frame clonotypes and omits some of them. Here the sample spans approximately 38,000 clones, roughly 80% being singletons. The CDR3 covers 13 residues. Germline CDR1 reads SEHNR; CDR2 reads FQNEAQ (reference sequence). The V gene end was trimmed by 5 bases and the J gene end by 8 bases; junction bases not matched to a gene: 8. The investigators sampled blood at baseline, at cycle 4 day 1, and at cycle 7 day 1. The receptor comes from an adult with an advanced solid tumor such as melanoma, head and neck, liver or kidney cancer. The starting material was CD4+ or CD8+ T cells sorted from blood, obtained in a trial of the OX40 agonist ivuxolimab. The genes are TRBV7-9 and TRBJ1-2; TRBD1 agrees at 7 bases. The CDR3 nucleotides read TGTGCCAGCAGCACAGGGGTTCGTCGGGGCTACACCTTC. Protein product: CASSTGVRRGYTF.